This TCR beta chain was sequenced during a study of T cell changes during pregnancy in multiple sclerosis. Here immunoSEQ multiplex PCR was the method, and the copy in TCRdb shows in-frame clones only, minus some. The repertoire holds some 80,000 clones, nearly 95% seen once, with under 1.2% in the top ten. CDR1 and CDR2 (germline): SGHAT, FQNNGV. The CDR3 spans 15 residues. Trimming cost V 4 bases and J 4 bases, with 15 bases left between them. The chain employs TRBV11-2 and TRBJ2-3; no reliable D call. The source is a female donor with multiple sclerosis, enrolled in a pregnancy study. The sample was peripheral blood, taken in the second trimester of pregnancy. The CDR3 loop reads CASSSLPLSADTQYF. The CDR3 DNA sequence: TGTGCCAGCAGCTCGCTCCCCCTTTCGGCAGATACGCAGTATTTT.